This T cell receptor beta chain stems from a study of Ad26.COV2.S vaccination and SARS-CoV-2 variants. Study findings and constraints: Analytic work on TCR breadth and depth might have understated the full extent of total T cell responses. Placebo recipients trailed vaccine recipients in spike-specific TCR breadth.

The treatment is: some 19 received Ad26.COV2.S at low or high dose, single or two shots; roughly five received placebo; per-sample allocation not given. Samples analyzed were those drawn on day 63 after the first vaccine or placebo injection. At a Boston site, the person donating was an adult of 18-55 years. Clones were sequenced by immunoSEQ multiplex PCR, and TCRdb holds only the in-frame ones, with some missing. The table records some 390,000 clones, roughly 90% of them present only once. The V gene's germline CDR1 is SGHNT and CDR2 YYREEE (reference sequence). The CDR3 has 16 residues. Germline trimming cut 5 bases from V and 2 bases from J; bases unmatched to any gene: 10. Remarks on this clone: What it recognizes is unknown.

This specimen was peripheral blood, taken in a trial of Ad26.COV2.S vaccine versus placebo. This chain connects TRBV5-4 to TRBJ2-3; 8 nucleotides match TRBD2. The clonotype was recovered from a person aged 18-60 years who received the Ad26.COV2.S COVID-19 vaccine or a placebo. The DNA of the CDR3 is TGTGCCAGCAGTCCAGGGACTAGTTCCCTCACAGATACGCAGTATTTT. This codes for CASSPGTSSLTDTQYF.